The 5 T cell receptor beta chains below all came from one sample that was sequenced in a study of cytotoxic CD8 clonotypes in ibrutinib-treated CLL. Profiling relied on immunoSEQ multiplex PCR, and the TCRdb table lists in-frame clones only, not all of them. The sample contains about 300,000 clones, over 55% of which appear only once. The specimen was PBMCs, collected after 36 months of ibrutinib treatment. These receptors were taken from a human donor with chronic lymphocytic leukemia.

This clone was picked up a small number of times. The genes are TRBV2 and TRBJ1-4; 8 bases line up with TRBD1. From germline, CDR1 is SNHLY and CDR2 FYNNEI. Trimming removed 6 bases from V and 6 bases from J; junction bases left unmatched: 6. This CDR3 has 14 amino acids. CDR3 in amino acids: CASREDRVDEKLFF. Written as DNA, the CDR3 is TGTGCCAGCAGGGAGGACAGGGTTGATGAAAAACTGTTTTTT.

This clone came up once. CDR3 loop: CASSFVRGRGGELFF. CDR3 DNA: TGTGCCAGCAGTTTCGTGAGGGGGCGTGGCGGGGAGCTGTTTTTT. V is TRBV28 and J is TRBJ2-2; 7 bases align to TRBD1. The germline V gene has CDR1 MDHEN and CDR2 SYDVKM. V lost 3 bases, J lost 7 bases, and 8 bases stayed unmatched. The CDR3 length is 15 residues.

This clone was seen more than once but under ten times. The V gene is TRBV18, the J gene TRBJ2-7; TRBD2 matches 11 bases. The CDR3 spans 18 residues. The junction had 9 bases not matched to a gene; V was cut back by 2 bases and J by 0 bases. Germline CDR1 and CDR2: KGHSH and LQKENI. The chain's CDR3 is CASSPYSSGGTSSYEQYF. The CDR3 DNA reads TGTGCCAGCTCACCATATTCTAGCGGGGGGACTAGCTCCTACGAGCAGTACTTC.

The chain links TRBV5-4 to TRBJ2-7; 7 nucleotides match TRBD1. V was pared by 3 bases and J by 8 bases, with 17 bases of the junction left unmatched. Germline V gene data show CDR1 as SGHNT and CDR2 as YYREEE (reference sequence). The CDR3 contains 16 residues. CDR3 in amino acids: CASSSPRQGGLGQQYF. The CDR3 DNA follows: TGTGCCAGCAGCTCGCCCCGACAGGGCGGCCTTGGACAGCAGTACTTC.

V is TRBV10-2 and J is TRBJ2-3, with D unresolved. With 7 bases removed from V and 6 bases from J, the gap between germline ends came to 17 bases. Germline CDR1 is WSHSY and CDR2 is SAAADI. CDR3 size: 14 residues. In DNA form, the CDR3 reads TGCGCCAGCATCCGCGGTTTGATGCAGGATACGCAGTATTTT. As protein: CASIRGLMQDTQYF.